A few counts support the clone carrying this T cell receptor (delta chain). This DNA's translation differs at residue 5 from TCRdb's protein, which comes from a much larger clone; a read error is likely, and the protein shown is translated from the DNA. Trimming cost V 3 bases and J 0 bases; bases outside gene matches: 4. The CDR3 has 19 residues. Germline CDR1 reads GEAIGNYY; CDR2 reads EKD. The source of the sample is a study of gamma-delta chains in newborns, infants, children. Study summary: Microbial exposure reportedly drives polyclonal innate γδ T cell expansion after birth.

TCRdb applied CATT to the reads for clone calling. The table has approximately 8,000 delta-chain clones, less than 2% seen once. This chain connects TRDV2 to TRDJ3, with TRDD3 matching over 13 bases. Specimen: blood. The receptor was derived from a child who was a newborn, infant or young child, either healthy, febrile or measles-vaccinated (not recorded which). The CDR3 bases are TGTGCCTGTGACGGGTACTGGGGGATACGCTCCTGGGACACCCGACAGATGTTTTTC. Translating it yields CACDGYWGIRSWDTRQMFF.